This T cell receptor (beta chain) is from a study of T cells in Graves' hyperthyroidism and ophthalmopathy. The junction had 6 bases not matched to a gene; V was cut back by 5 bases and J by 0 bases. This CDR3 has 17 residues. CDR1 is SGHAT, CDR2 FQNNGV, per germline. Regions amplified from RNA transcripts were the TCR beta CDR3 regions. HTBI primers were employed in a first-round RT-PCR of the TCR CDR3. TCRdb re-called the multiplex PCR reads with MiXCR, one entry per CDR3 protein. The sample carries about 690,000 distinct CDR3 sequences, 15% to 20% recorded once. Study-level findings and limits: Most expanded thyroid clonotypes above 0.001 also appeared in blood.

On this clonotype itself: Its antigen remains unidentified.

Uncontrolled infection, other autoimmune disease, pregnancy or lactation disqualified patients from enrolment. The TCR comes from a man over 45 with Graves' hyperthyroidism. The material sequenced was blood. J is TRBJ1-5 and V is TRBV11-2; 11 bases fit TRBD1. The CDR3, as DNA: TGTGCCAGCAGCCGGGACAGGGGGTTCCGTAGCAATCAGCCCCAGCATTTT. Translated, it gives CASSRDRGFRSNQPQHF.